The clone carrying this T cell receptor (beta chain) has only a few counts. The sample belongs to a study of blood T cell repertoires in COVID-19. Background on the study: PBMCs, B-cell-depleted T cells, or T cells were the source of the cDNA or gDNA that made up the material.

Per the authors' pipeline: By means of reference gene primer amplification, nucleated cell counts were estimated. The table came from immunoSEQ multiplex PCR; TCRdb's copy has only in-frame clones and leaves some out. That table is the source of V, J and clone size, and D and trimming were worked out from the DNA. The data hold under 80,000 clones, with around 86% observed a single time. The sequencing input was peripheral blood. The TCR comes from a human donor in a cohort sampled during active COVID-19.

In nucleotides, the CDR3 is TGCAGCGTTGCGTGGAGGGCGAACACCGGGGAGCTGTTTTTT. It codes for CSVAWRANTGELFF. The gene calls are TRBV29-1 and TRBJ2-2; a possible D gene is TRBD2 (6 bases). This CDR3 region has 14 residues. The germline V gene has CDR1 SQVTM and CDR2 ANQGSEA. The V end lost 4 bases, the J end lost 0 bases, and 9 bases lay between the germline ends.